This T cell receptor beta chain originates from a study of blood T cells in healthy people across ages. Study-level results: Strong correlation was found linking TCR beta diversity to naive T cell percentage.

As concerns this clonotype: Its specificity is not known.

Alongside a J-beta primer mix, a sample-barcoded 5' primer served in a second PCR lasting about 7 to 11 cycles. CDR3-containing paired-end reads numbering at least 2.5 million came from each sample. TCRdb itself ran the 5' RACE reads through MiXCR, one entry per CDR3 protein. Here the sample spans fewer than 2,000,000 distinct CDR3 sequences, about 39% being singletons. This clonotype was sampled from a human donor in good health. Specimen: blood.

This CDR3 is CSVPLTAEAFF. CDR3 in DNA: TGCAGTGTGCCTCTAACGGCTGAAGCTTTCTTT. The rearrangement links TRBV20-1 to TRBJ1-1; D is undetermined. The CDR3 consists of 11 residues. Germline CDR1 DFQATT, CDR2 SNEGSKA (reference sequence). The ends were cut back, 7 bases at V and 6 bases at J, with 12 bases in the middle.